This TCR beta chain appears in the sequencing data of a study of human T cells and chemical hapten exposure. Overall study context: Sensitization employed 2% DPC on approximately 2 cm by approximately 2 cm of upper inner arm skin. TCR yield per sample varied, mainly due to pooled library volumes.

Individual cDNA molecules in this library carried unique molecular identifiers. In the authors' workflow: The median was roughly 95,000 TCRs per sample, ranging about 23,224 to 690,600. MiXCR was run by TCRdb on the RACE reads, yielding one entry per CDR3 protein. Clone size and V and J calls follow TCRdb, not the original study. The sample lists a few hundred thousand distinct CDR3 sequences, 4% to 5.5% seen once, with roughly 2.4% in the top ten. Only a few counts were recorded for this clonotype. Time point reported: patch test 1, 2 weeks after DPC sensitization. Treatment reported: therapeutic diphenylcyclopropenone sensitization with weekly scalp DPC. The V and J ends lost 0 bases and 5 bases, in that order; junction bases with no gene match: 6. Germline CDR1 is LGHNA and CDR2 is YSLEER. The CDR3 extends over 15 amino acids.

V usage is TRBV4-3 and J usage is TRBJ1-1; 7 bases align to TRBD1. This TCR was sampled from a woman aged 45-65 years with alopecia areata. Some clones in this sample may be carry-over from other donors' samples. The sequencing used whole blood, collected in connection with sensitization to the hapten diphenylcyclopropenone (DPC). This CDR3 reads CASSQDLQGRTEAFF. For the CDR3, the DNA is TGCGCCAGCAGCCAAGATTTACAGGGGCGGACTGAAGCTTTCTTT.